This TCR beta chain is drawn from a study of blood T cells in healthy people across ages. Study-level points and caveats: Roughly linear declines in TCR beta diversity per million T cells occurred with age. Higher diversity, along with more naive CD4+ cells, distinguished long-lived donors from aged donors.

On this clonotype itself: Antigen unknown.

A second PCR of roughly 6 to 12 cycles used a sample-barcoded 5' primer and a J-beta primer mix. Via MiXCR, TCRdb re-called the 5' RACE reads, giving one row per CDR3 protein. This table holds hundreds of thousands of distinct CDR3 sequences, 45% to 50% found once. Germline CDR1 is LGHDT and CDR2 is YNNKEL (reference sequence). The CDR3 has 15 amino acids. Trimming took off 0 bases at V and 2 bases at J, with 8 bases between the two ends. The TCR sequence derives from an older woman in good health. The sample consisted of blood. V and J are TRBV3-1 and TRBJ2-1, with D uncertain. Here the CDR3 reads CASSQDAGAYNEQFF. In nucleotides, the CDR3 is TGTGCCAGCAGCCAAGACGCTGGGGCCTACAATGAGCAGTTCTTC.